This TCR beta chain was recovered during a study of CD8 T cells in Susac syndrome. Whole-study findings and limits: Susac-specific public clones numbered fewer than 20 in total CD8+ repertoires (and 5 or 6 in CD8+ TEMRA repertoires).

About this clonotype itself: Antigen: not known.

RNA was extracted with the RNeasy kit, and a quantity of 0.5 to 1 ug was reverse transcribed using random hexamers. TCRdb re-called the immunoSEQ multiplex PCR reads with MiXCR, one entry per CDR3 protein. The repertoire holds roughly 130,000 distinct CDR3 sequences, with roughly 94% as singletons. CDR1 and CDR2 (germline): MNHEY, SVGEGT. The CDR3 sequence is 15 residues long. Trimming pared 6 bases from V and 2 bases from J, leaving 17 bases between. The chain is built from TRBV6-2 or TRBV6-3 and TRBJ2-7; D unclear. The clonotype was recovered from a human donor with Susac syndrome. Specimen: CD8+ T cells from PBMCs. The CDR3 sequence: CASSPTDVGPYEQYF. The CDR3 DNA sequence: TGTGCCAGCAGCCCGACCGATGTCGGCCCCTACGAGCAGTACTTC.